These 8 T cell receptor beta chains originate from one sample sequenced in a study of cytomegalovirus exposure and HLA in healthy donors. The PCR employed 60 Vbeta primers together with 13 Jbeta primers. TCRdb keeps only in-frame clones here, not all; method: immunoSEQ multiplex PCR. Altogether approximately 110,000 clones are present, 73% being singletons, with the ten largest covering about 4.9%. The sequenced sample consisted of PBMCs. These receptors came from a man aged 60 to 69 in good health and CMV-seropositive.

This clone showed up just once. The J gene is TRBJ2-7, the V gene TRBV5-1; TRBD1 agrees at 8 bases. With V trimmed by 4 bases and J by 2 bases, 11 bases remained unmatched. The CDR3 extends over 16 amino acids. Germline lookup yields CDR1 SGHRS and CDR2 YFSETQ. Here the CDR3 reads CASSTIGQGQTYEQYF. The CDR3 nucleotides read TGCGCCAGCAGCACCATTGGACAGGGTCAAACCTACGAGCAGTACTTC.

This sequence joins TRBV18 and TRBJ1-6, with 8 bases fitting TRBD1. CDR1 and CDR2 from the germline V gene are KGHSH and LQKENI. V dropped 2 bases and J dropped 10; count of bases not matched to a gene: 10. CDR3 length equals 16 residues. CDR3 region: CASSPRATGEESPLHF. Here the CDR3 DNA reads TGTGCCAGCTCACCAAGAGCGACAGGGGAGGAGTCACCCCTCCACTTT.

The chain is built from TRBV11-2 and TRBJ2-2; a weak D match, TRBD1 (5 bases). This CDR3 region has 16 residues. The germline CDR1 and CDR2 sequences are SGHAT and FQNNGV. The V and J ends lost 5 bases and 3 bases respectively, with 16 bases between them. Here the CDR3 reads CASSPDIGVYTGELFF. The DNA for the CDR3 is TGTGCCAGCAGCCCGGACATAGGGGTGTACACCGGGGAGCTGTTTTTT.

The chain combines TRBV4-1 with TRBJ2-3, with 11 bases fitting TRBD1. With 4 bases clipped from V and 6 bases from J, the junction kept 9 bases outside the gene matches. Germline V lookup: CDR1 MGHRA, CDR2 YSYEKL. The CDR3 is 16 amino acids. The DNA for the CDR3 is TGCGCCAGCAGCCTTCGGGGACAGGGGGGATCGGATACGCAGTATTTT. Residues: CASSLRGQGGSDTQYF.

The gene calls are TRBV28 and TRBJ2-7; D might be TRBD1 (6 bases). Germline assignment: CDR1 MDHEN and CDR2 SYDVKM. Trimming left V 11 bases short and J 5 bases short, with 22 bases between. The CDR3 is made up of 14 amino acids. CDR3 sequence (DNA): TGTGCCCCCCAGAGGAGCCAGGGGTGCGACGAGCAGTACTTC. The encoded protein is CAPQRSQGCDEQYF. Using reference TRBV28 and TRBJ2-7 for the parts outside the CDR3, the full variable domain is DVKVTQSSRYLVKRTGEKVFLECVQDMDHENMFWYRQDPGLGLRLIYFSYDVKMKEKGDIPEGYSVSREKKERFSLILESASTNQTSMYLCAPQRSQGCDEQYFGPGTRLTVT.

This clone was observed a single time. V is TRBV4-2 and J is TRBJ2-3, with TRBD2 matching 10 bases. V lost 0 bases to trimming and J lost 4 bases; unmatched junction nucleotides: 7. The CDR3 is 17 amino acids. Germline V gene lookup returns CDR1 LGHNA and CDR2 YNFKEQ. The CDR3 nucleotides read TGTGCCAGCAGCCAAGAAGCCCTAGCGGGGGCCTCAGATACGCAGTATTTT. Residues: CASSQEALAGASDTQYF.

The chain joins TRBV6-5 to TRBJ2-3, with 7 positions matching TRBD2. Germline V gene data show CDR1 as MNHEY and CDR2 as SVGAGI. V lost 3 bases, J lost 5 bases, and 5 bases stayed unmatched. CDR3 length equals 14 residues. CDR3 loop: CASSYVRGRDTQYF. The CDR3 nucleotides are TGTGCCAGCAGTTATGTGCGGGGGAGAGATACGCAGTATTTT.

The chain couples TRBV25-1 to TRBJ2-4, with a tentative D call TRBD1 (5 bases). This CDR3 is 16 amino acids long. Trimming took 4 bases from V and 3 from J, leaving 16 bases between them. CDR1 is MGHDK, CDR2 SYGVNS, per germline. This CDR3 reads CASSGFPGSGKNIQYF. In DNA form, the CDR3 reads TGTGCCAGCAGTGGGTTTCCAGGGTCCGGCAAAAACATTCAGTACTTC.